The 3 T cell receptor beta chains given below trace back to one sample, sequenced in a study of shared clonotypes between healthy human individuals. The repertoire was sequenced with immunoSEQ multiplex PCR; TCRdb's copy has only in-frame clones and lacks some. The sample yields 2 million to 2.5 million clones, around 92% seen once. The specimen sequenced was naive CD4+ T cells from PBMCs. Indicated subset: CD45RA+ positively selected. These receptors were obtained from a man aged 18 to 30 in good health. Some clones in this sample may be carry-over from other donors' samples.

Written as DNA, the CDR3 is TGTGCCAGCAGCGTCGGACGGGGCGAGCAGTACTTC. The encoded protein is CASSVGRGEQYF. V gene TRBV5-4 combines with J gene TRBJ2-7; maybe TRBD2 (5 bases). Trimming took 4 bases from V and 6 from J, leaving 11 bases between them. Germline loops: CDR1 SGHNT, CDR2 YYREEE (reference sequence). The CDR3 loop spans 12 amino acids.

With regard to this clone: This same CDR3 is encoded by further DNA sequences in the sample. V usage is TRBV19 and J usage is TRBJ1-2; D uncertain. The germline gives CDR1 LNHDA, CDR2 SQIVND (reference sequence). Trimming removed 1 base at V and 2 bases at J, with 8 bases between. The CDR3 runs to 14 residues. Here the CDR3 DNA reads TGTGCCAGTAGTATAGGAACGGGGAACTATGGCTACACCTTC. Amino acid sequence: CASSIGTGNYGYTF. Filled out from reference TRBV19 and TRBJ1-2, the complete variable domain reads DGGITQSPKYLFRKEGQNVTLSCEQNLNHDAMYWYRQDPGQGLRLIYYSQIVNDFQKGDIAEGYSVSREKKESFPLTVTSAQKNPTAFYLCASSIGTGNYGYTFGSGTRLTVV.

The rearrangement uses TRBV6-6 and TRBJ2-7; TRBD1 matches at 8 bases. There are 14 residues in the CDR3. Germline V gene lookup returns CDR1 MNHNY and CDR2 SVGAGI (reference sequence). Losses at the gene ends were 4 bases for V and 3 bases for J; bases not matched to a gene: 5. CDR3 coding DNA: TGTGCCAGCAGTTCCCTGACAGGGGACTACGAGCAGTACTTC. This translates into CASSSLTGDYEQYF.